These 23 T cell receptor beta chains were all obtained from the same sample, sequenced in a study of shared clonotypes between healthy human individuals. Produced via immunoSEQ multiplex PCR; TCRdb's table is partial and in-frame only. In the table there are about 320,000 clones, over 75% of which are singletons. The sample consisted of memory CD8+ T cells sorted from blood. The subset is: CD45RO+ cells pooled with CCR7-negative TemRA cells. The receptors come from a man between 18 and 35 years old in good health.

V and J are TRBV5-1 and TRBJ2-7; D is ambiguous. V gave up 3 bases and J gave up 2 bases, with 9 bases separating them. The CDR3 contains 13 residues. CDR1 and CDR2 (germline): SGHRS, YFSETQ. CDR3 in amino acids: CASSYLSPYEQYF. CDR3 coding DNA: TGCGCCAGCAGCTACCTAAGTCCCTACGAGCAGTACTTC.

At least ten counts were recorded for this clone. The CDR3 region is CASSEGANTEAFF. CDR3 bases: TGTGCCAGCAGTGAAGGGGCGAACACTGAAGCTTTCTTT. This rearrangement joins TRBV6-1 to TRBJ1-1; D uncertain. Germline V gene lookup returns CDR1 MNHNS and CDR2 SASEGT. V gave up 1 base and J gave up 1 base, with 4 bases separating them. The CDR3 loop spans 13 amino acids.

The CDR3 DNA follows: TGTGCCAGCAGCTTGGGGCAGGTCCCTGGAAACACCATATATTTT. This translates into CASSLGQVPGNTIYF. The V gene is TRBV7-9, the J gene TRBJ1-3; tentatively, D is TRBD1 (5 bases). CDR1 and CDR2 (germline): SEHNR, FQNEAQ (reference sequence). Trimming pared 3 bases from V and 2 bases from J, leaving 11 bases between. This CDR3 has 15 residues.

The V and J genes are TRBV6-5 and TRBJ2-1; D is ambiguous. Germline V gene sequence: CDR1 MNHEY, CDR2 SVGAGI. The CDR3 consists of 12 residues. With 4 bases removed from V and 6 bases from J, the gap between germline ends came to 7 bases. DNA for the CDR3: TGTGCCAGCAGTTCGGTGGCCAATGAGCAGTTCTTC. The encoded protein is CASSSVANEQFF.

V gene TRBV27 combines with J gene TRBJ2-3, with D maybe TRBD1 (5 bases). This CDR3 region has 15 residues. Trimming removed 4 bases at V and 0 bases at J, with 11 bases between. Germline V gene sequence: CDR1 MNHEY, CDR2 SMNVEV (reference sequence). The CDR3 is CASSSRQPSTDTQYF. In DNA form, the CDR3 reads TGTGCCAGCAGTTCCAGACAGCCTAGCACAGATACGCAGTATTTT.

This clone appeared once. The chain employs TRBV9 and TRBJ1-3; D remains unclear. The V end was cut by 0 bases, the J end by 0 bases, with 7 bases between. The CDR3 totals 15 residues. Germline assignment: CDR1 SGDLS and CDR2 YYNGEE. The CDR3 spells CASSVGSFSGNTIYF. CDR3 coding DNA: TGTGCCAGCAGCGTAGGGTCGTTCTCTGGAAACACCATATATTTT.

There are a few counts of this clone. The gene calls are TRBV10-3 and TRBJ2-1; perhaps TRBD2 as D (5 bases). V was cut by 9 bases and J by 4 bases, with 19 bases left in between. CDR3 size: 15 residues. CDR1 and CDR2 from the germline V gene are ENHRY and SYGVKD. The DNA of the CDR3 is TGTGCCATGGCGGGCGACACAGAATCATACAATGAGCAGTTCTTC. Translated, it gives CAMAGDTESYNEQFF.

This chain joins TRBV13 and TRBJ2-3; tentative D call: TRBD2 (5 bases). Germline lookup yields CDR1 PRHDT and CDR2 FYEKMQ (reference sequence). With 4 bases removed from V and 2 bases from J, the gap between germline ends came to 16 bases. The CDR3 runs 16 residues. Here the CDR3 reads CASSSHGLAVTDTQYF. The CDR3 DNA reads TGTGCCAGCAGCTCTCACGGACTCGCAGTCACAGATACGCAGTATTTT.

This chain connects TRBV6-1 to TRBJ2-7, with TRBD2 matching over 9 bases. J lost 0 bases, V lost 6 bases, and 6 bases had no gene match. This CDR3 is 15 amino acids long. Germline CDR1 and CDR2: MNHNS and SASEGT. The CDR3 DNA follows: TGTGCCAGCAGGGTTGGACTAGCGTCCTCCTACGAGCAGTACTTC. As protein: CASRVGLASSYEQYF.

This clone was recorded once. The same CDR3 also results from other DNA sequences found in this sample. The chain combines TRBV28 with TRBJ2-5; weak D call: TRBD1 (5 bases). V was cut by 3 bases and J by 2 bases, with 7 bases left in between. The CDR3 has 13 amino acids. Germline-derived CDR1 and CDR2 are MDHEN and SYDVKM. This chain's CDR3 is CASSFGHQETQYF. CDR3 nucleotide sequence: TGTGCCAGCAGTTTTGGACATCAAGAGACCCAGTACTTC.

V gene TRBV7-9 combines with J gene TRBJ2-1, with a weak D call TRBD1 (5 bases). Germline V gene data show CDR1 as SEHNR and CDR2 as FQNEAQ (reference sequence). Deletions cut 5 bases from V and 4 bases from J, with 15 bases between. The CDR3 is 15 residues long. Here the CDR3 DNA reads TGTGCCAGCAGCCCAACATGGACACATTACAATGAGCAGTTCTTC. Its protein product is CASSPTWTHYNEQFF.

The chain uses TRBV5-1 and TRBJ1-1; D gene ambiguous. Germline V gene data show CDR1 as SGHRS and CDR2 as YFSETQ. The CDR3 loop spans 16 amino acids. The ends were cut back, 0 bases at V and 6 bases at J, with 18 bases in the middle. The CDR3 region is CASSLVVRALGPEAFF. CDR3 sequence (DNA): TGCGCCAGCAGCTTGGTCGTAAGAGCCCTCGGACCTGAAGCTTTCTTT.

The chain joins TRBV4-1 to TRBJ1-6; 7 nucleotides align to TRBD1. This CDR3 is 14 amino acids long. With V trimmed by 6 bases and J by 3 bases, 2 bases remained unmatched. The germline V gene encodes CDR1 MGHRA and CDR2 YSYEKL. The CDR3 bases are TGCGCCAGCAGGGGGGACAGCTATAATTCACCCCTCCACTTT. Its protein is CASRGDSYNSPLHF.

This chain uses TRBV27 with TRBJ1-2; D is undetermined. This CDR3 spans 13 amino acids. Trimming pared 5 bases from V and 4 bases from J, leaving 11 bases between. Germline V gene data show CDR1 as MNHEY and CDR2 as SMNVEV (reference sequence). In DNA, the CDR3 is TGTGCCAGCAGTCAATACCCTGGCTATGGCTACACCTTC. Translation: CASSQYPGYGYTF.

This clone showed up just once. CDR3 sequence: CASSGENGYTF. Here the CDR3 DNA reads TGTGCCAGCAGTGGAGAGAATGGCTACACCTTC. This sequence joins TRBV6-4 and TRBJ1-2; D not resolved. Germline V gene lookup returns CDR1 MRHNA and CDR2 SNTAGT. This CDR3 spans 11 amino acids. Trimming pared 4 bases from V and 6 bases from J, leaving 6 bases between.

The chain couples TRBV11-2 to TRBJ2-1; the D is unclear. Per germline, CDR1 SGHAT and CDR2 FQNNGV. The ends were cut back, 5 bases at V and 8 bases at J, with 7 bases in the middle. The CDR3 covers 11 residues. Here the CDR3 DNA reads TGTGCCAGCAGCACCCCCCATGAGCAGTTCTTC. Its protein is CASSTPHEQFF.

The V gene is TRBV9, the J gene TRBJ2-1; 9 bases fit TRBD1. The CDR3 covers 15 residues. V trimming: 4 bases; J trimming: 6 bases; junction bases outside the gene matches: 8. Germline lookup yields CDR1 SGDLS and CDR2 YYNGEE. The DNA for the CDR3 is TGTGCCAGCAGCTCCGGGACAGGGACTTCCAATGAGCAGTTCTTC. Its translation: CASSSGTGTSNEQFF.

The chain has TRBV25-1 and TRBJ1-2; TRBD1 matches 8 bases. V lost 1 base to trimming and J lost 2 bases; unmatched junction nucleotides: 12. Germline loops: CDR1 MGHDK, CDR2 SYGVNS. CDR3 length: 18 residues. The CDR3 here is CASSEWGVTDRVNYGYTF. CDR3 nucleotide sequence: TGTGCCAGCAGTGAATGGGGCGTAACGGACAGGGTAAACTATGGCTACACCTTC.

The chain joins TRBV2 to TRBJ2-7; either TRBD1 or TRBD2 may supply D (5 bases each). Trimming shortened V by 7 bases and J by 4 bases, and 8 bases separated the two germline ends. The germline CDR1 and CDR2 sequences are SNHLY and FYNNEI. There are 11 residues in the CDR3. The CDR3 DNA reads TGTGCCAGCATTGGGGGTTACGAGCAGTACTTC. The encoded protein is CASIGGYEQYF. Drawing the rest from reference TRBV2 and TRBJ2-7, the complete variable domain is EPEVTQTPSHQVTQMGQEVILRCVPISNHLYFYWYRQILGQKVEFLVSFYNNEISEKSEIFDDQFSVERPDGSNFTLKIRSTKLEDSAMYFCASIGGYEQYFGPGTRLTVT.

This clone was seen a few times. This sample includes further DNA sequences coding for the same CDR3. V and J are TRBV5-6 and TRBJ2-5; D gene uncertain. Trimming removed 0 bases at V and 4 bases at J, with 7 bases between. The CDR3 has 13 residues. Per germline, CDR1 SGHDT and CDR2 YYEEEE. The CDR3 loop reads CASSLGSTETQYF. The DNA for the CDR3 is TGTGCCAGCAGCTTGGGTAGCACAGAGACCCAGTACTTC.

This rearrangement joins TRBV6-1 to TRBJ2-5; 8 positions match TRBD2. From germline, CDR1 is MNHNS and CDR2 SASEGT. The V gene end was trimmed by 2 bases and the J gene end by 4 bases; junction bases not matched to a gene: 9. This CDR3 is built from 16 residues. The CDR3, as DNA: TGTGCCAGCAGTGAACTCAACGGGGGGGTTCGAGAGACCCAGTACTTC. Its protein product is CASSELNGGVRETQYF.

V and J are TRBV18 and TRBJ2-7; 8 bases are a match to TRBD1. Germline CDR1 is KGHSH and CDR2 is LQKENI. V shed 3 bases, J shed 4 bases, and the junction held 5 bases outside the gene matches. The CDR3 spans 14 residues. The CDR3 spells CASSPDRVEYEQYF. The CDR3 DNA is TGTGCCAGCTCACCGGACAGGGTTGAGTACGAGCAGTACTTC. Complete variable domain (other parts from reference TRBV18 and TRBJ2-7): NAGVMQNPRHLVRRRGQEARLRCSPMKGHSHVYWYRQLPEEGLKFMVYLQKENIIDESGMPKERFSAEFPKEGPSILRIQQVVRGDSAAYFCASSPDRVEYEQYFGPGTRLTVT.

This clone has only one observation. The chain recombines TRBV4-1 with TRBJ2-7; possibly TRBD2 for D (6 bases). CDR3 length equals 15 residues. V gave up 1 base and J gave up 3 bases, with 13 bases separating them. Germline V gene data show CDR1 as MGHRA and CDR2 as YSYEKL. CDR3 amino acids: CASSQVIADYYEQYF. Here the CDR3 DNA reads TGCGCCAGCAGCCAAGTAATAGCGGACTACTACGAGCAGTACTTC.